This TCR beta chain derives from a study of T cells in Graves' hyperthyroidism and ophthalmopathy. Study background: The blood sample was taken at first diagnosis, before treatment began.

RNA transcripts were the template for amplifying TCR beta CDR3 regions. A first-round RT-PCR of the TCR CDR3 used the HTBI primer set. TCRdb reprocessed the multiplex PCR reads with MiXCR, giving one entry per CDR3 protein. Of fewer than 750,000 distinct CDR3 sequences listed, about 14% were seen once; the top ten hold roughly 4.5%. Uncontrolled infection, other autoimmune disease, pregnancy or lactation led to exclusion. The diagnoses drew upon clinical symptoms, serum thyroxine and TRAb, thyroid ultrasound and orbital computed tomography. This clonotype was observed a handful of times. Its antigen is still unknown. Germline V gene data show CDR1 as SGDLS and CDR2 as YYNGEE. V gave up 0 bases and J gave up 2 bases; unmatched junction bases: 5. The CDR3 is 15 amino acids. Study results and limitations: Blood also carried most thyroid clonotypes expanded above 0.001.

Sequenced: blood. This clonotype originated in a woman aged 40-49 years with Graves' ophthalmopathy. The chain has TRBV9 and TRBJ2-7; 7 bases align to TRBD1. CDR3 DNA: TGTGCCAGCAGCGTAGGTGAGGGGGCCCCCTACGAGCAGTACTTC. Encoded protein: CASSVGEGAPYEQYF.